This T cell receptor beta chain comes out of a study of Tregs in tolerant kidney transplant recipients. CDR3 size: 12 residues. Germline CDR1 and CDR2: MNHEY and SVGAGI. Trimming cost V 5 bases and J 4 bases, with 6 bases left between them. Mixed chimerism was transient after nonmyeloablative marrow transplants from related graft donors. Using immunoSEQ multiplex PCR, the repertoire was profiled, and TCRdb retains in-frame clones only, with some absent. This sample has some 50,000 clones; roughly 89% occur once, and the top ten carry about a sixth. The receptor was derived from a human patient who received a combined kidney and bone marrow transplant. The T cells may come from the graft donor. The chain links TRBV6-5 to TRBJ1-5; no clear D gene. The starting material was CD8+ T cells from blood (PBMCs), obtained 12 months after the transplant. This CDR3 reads CASSPTNQPQHF. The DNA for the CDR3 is TGTGCCAGCAGTCCAACAAATCAGCCCCAGCATTTT.